This TCR beta chain was sequenced during a study of CD8+ T cells in alopecia areata. About the study: For the treated group, dosing was oral tofacitinib at 5 to 10 mg twice daily.

Study observations and caveats: Researchers report lesional scalp, most notably alopecia totalis/universalis, outstripped normal scalp in clonality. Given one nonresponder, whether baseline CD8+ expansion relates to response remains uncertain.

The CDR3 spans 15 residues. The V gene end was trimmed by 4 bases and the J gene end by 5 bases; junction bases not matched to a gene: 11. Per the germline V gene, CDR1 is SGHKS and CDR2 is YYEKEE (reference sequence). Described treatment: oral pan-JAK inhibitor, 5-10 mg twice daily. This clone was observed a few times. The antigen remains unidentified. Extraction and reverse transcription of RNA yielded cDNA as the sequencing template. The assay was immunoSEQ multiplex PCR, and TCRdb's table has in-frame clones only and misses some. Counted here are some 120,000 clones, over 60% occurring once; the ten biggest clones make up 5% to 7%.

This TCR was recovered from a human donor with alopecia areata. This sequence joins TRBV5-5 and TRBJ1-2, with 7 bases matching TRBD1. The material was CD4+ T cells sorted from blood, obtained at week 4, from a patient treated with tofacitinib. The CDR3 is CASSAEGQPFYGYTF. The CDR3 DNA sequence: TGTGCCAGCAGCGCGGAGGGACAGCCCTTTTATGGCTACACCTTC. The entire variable domain, with the rest obtained from reference TRBV5-5 and TRBJ1-2, is as follows: DAGVTQSPTHLIKTRGQQVTLRCSPISGHKSVSWYQQVLGQGPQFIFQYYEKEERGRGNFPDRFSARQFPNYSSELNVNALLLGDSALYLCASSAEGQPFYGYTFGSGTRLTVV.